The T cell receptor beta chain under discussion was sequenced for a study of identical twins. Study outcomes and limitations: Rather than following the same donors, the conclusions depended on cross-sectional statistical analysis.

This clonotype occurred a few times. Its antigen is undetermined. One entry per CDR3 protein results from TCRdb running MiXCR on the 5' RACE reads. The sample lists 1.5 million to 2 million distinct CDR3 sequences; around 29% were seen once. Germline V gene sequence: CDR1 MNHNY, CDR2 SVGAGI (reference sequence). The CDR3 consists of 17 residues. Trimming cost V 2 bases and J 0 bases, with 14 bases left between them. The source material was cord blood. The V gene is TRBV6-6, the J gene TRBJ2-1, with a possible D match to TRBD2 (6 bases). The clonotype was recovered from a newborn girl in good health. The DNA of the CDR3 is TGTGCCAGCAGTTACAGTTACCCGGGACTCTCCTACAATGAGCAGTTCTTC. It translates to CASSYSYPGLSYNEQFF.